This T cell receptor beta chain was sequenced during a study of beta chain features in type 1 diabetes. Study-wide findings and caveats: Among patients with Type 1 diabetes, TCRB CDR3s were moderately but significantly shorter in every one of the four CD4+ subsets. Any HLA type influence on TCRB rearrangement was left unresolved here.

The whole isolated RNA underwent reverse transcription, so sequencing captured expressed TCRB transcripts. Sequencing was performed with immunoSEQ multiplex PCR; in TCRdb, only in-frame clones are kept and a portion is missing. This sample carries under 300,000 clones, about 11% of them seen once, and the ten largest clones take around 0.018%. This clone was observed a few times. Its antigen is not known. The CDR3 consists of 14 residues. Trimming took 0 bases from V and 4 from J, leaving 9 bases between them. The germline CDR1 and CDR2 sequences are SGHRS and YFSETQ. The authors sorted CD4+ naive, central memory, regulatory and stem cell-like memory cells via CD45RO/CCR7/CD25/CD127/CD95/CD27.

The sequence derives from a man aged 30 to 45 with type 1 diabetes. The sequenced sample was naive CD4+ T cells from blood. The rearrangement links TRBV5-1 to TRBJ2-3, with unresolved D. The CDR3 DNA is TGCGCCAGCAGCTTGGGTACAGTTTCAGATACGCAGTATTTT. Protein sequence: CASSLGTVSDTQYF.